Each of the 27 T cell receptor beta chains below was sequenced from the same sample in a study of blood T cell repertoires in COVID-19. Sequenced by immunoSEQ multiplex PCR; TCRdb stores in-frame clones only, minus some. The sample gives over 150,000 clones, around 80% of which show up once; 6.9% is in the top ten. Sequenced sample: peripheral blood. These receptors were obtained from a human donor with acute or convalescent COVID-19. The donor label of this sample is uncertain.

This CDR3 is CASFQGGMHTGELFF. The DNA for the CDR3 is TGTGCCAGCTTCCAGGGAGGGATGCACACCGGGGAGCTGTTTTTT. The gene calls are TRBV5-4 and TRBJ2-2; 7 nucleotides agree with TRBD2. The germline gives CDR1 SGHNT, CDR2 YYREEE (reference sequence). V gave up 7 bases and J gave up 3 bases; unmatched junction bases: 9. This CDR3 region has 15 residues. Based on the CDR3 plus reference TRBV5-4 and TRBJ2-2, the full variable domain is ETGVTQSPTHLIKTRGQQVTLRCSSQSGHNTVSWYQQALGQGPQFIFQYYREEENGRGNFPPRFSGLQFPNYSSELNVNALELDDSALYLCASFQGGMHTGELFFGEGSRLTVL.

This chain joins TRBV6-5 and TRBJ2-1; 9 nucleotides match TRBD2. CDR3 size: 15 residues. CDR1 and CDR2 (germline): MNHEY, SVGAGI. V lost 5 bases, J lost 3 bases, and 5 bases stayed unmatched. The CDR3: CASSTQTSGYNEQFF. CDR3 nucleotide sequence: TGTGCCAGCAGTACCCAGACTAGCGGCTACAATGAGCAGTTCTTC.

CDR3 sequence reads: CARSFGTSSPPVETQYF. The CDR3 bases are TGCGCCAGATCCTTTGGGACTAGCAGCCCCCCGGTAGAGACCCAGTACTTC. This chain connects TRBV5-1 to TRBJ2-5; the match to TRBD2 covers 9 bases. V was clipped by 8 bases and J by 4 bases; unmatched bases: 18. The CDR3 extends over 17 amino acids. Germline-derived CDR1 and CDR2 are SGHRS and YFSETQ.

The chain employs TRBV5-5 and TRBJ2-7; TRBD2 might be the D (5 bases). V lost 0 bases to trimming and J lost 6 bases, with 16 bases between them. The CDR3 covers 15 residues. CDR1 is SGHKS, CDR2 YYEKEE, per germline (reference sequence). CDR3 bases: TGTGCCAGCAGCTTGGAGGCACTAGGCGCCGCCGAGCAGTACTTC. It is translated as CASSLEALGAAEQYF.

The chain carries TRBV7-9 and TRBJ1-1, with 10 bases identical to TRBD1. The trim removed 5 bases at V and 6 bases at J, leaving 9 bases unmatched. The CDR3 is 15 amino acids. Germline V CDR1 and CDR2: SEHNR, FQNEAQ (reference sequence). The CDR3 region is CASSPQTGGLAEAFF. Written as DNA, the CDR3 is TGTGCCAGCAGCCCCCAGACAGGGGGCTTGGCTGAAGCTTTCTTT.

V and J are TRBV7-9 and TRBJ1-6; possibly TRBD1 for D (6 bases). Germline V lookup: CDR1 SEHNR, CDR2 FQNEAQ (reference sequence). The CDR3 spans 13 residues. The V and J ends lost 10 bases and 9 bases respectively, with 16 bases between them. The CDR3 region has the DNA TGTGCCACCTCCGGGAGGGGGAGTTCACCCCTCCACTTT. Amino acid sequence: CATSGRGSSPLHF.

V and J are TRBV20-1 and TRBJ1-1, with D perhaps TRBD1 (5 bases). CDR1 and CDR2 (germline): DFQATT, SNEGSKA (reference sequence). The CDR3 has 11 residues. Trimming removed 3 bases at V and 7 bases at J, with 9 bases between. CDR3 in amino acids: CSASGTDEAFF. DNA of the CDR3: TGCAGTGCTAGTGGGACTGATGAAGCTTTCTTT.

The CDR3 sequence: CASSPGRVVEAFF. The CDR3 region has the DNA TGCGCCAGCAGCCCCGGCAGGGTAGTTGAAGCTTTCTTT. This rearrangement joins TRBV5-1 to TRBJ1-1, with D possibly being TRBD1 (5 bases). CDR3 length: 13 amino acids. Trimming removed 4 bases at V and 7 bases at J, with 14 bases between. The V gene's germline CDR1 is SGHRS and CDR2 YFSETQ. Full variable domain (missing parts from reference TRBV5-1 and TRBJ1-1): KAGVTQTPRYLIKTRGQQVTLSCSPISGHRSVSWYQQTPGQGLQFLFEYFSETQRNKGNFPGRFSGRQFSNSRSEMNVSTLELGDSALYLCASSPGRVVEAFFGQGTRLTVV.

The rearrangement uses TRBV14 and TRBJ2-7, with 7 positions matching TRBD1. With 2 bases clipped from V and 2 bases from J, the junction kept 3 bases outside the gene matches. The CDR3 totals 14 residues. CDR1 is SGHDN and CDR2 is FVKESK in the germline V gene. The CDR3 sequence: CASSQLGTAYEQYF. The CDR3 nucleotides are TGTGCCAGCAGCCAACTCGGGACAGCCTACGAGCAGTACTTC.

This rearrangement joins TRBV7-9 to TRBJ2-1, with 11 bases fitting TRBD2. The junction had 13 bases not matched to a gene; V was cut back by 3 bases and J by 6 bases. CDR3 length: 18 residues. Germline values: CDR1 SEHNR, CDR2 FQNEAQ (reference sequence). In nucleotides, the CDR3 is TGTGCCAGCAGCTTGCCAGCGCGACTAGCGGGGTTCACCAATGAGCAGTTCTTC. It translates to CASSLPARLAGFTNEQFF.

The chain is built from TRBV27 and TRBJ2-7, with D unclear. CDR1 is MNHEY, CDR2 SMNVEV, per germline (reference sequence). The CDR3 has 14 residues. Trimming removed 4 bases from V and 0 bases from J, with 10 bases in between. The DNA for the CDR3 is TGTGCCAGCAGTTCCCGGGTCTTCTCCTACGAGCAGTACTTC. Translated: CASSSRVFSYEQYF.

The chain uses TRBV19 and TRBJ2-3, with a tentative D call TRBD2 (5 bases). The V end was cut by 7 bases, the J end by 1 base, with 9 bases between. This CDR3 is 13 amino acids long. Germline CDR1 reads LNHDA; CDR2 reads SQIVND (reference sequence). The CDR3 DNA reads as TGTGCCAGTAAAGAGGGAGGCACAGATACGCAGTATTTT. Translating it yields CASKEGGTDTQYF. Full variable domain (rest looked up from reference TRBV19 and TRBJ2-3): DGGITQSPKYLFRKEGQNVTLSCEQNLNHDAMYWYRQDPGQGLRLIYYSQIVNDFQKGDIAEGYSVSREKKESFPLTVTSAQKNPTAFYLCASKEGGTDTQYFGPGTRLTVL.

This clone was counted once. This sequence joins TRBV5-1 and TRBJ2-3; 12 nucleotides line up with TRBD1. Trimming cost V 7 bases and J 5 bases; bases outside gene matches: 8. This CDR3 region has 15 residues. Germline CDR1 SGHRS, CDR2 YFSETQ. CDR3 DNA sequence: TGCGCCAGCTCAGGTGGGACAGGGGGCAGAGATACGCAGTATTTT. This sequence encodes CASSGGTGGRDTQYF.

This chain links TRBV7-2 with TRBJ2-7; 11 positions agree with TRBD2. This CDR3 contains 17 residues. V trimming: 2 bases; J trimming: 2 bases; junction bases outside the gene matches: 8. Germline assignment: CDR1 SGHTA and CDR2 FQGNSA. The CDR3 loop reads CASSLLAGGRSPYEQYF. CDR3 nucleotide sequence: TGTGCCAGCAGCTTACTAGCGGGAGGCCGAAGTCCCTACGAGCAGTACTTC.

CDR3 region: CASSRDRGETQYF. CDR3 DNA sequence: TGTGCCAGCAGTCGCGACAGGGGAGAGACCCAGTACTTC. The chain carries TRBV7-7 and TRBJ2-5, with 8 bases lining up with TRBD1. The CDR3 covers 13 residues. Germline V gene data show CDR1 as SSHAT and CDR2 as FNYEAQ (reference sequence). V lost 6 bases and J lost 4; bases outside the gene matches: 4.

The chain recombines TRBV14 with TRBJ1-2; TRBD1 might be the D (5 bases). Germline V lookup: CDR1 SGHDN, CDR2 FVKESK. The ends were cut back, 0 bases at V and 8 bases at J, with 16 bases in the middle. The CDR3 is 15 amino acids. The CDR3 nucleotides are TGTGCCAGCAGCCAAGATTACGGGGGTGAAGTGGGCTACACCTTC. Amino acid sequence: CASSQDYGGEVGYTF.

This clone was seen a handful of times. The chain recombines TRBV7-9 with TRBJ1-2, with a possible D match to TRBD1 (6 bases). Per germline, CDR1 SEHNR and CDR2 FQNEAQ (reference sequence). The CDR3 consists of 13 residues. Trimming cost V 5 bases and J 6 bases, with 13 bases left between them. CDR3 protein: CASSLRGTDGYTF. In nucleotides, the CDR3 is TGTGCCAGCAGCCTGAGGGGGACCGATGGCTACACCTTC.

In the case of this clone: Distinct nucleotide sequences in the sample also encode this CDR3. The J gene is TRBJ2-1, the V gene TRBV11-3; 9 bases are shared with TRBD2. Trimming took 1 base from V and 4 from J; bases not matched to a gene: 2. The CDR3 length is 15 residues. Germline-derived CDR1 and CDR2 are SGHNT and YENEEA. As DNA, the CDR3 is TGTGCCAGCAGCTTAGGGCGGGAGGGTTACAATGAGCAGTTCTTC. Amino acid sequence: CASSLGREGYNEQFF.

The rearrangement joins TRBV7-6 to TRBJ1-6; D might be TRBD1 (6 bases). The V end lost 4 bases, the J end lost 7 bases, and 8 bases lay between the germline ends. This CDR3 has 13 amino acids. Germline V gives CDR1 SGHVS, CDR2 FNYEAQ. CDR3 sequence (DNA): TGTGCCAGCAGCTCGCAGGGGAATTCACCCCTCCACTTT. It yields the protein CASSSQGNSPLHF.

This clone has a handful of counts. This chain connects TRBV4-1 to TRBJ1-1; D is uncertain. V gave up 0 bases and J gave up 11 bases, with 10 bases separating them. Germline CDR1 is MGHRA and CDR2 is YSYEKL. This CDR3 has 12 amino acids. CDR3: CASSQDSAPAFF. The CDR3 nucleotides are TGCGCCAGCAGCCAAGATAGCGCCCCGGCTTTCTTT.

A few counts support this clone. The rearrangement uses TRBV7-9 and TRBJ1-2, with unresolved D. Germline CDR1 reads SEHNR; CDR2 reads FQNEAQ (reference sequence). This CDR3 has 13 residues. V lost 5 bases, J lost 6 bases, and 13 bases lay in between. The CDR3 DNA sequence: TGTGCCAGCAGCATATCCGGGGTTAATGGCTACACCTTC. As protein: CASSISGVNGYTF.

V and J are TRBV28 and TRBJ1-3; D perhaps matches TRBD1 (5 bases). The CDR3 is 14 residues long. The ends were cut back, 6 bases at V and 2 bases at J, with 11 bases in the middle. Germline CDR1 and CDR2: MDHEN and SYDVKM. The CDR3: CASRRGWTGNTIYF. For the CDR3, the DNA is TGTGCCAGCAGAAGGGGTTGGACTGGAAACACCATATATTTT. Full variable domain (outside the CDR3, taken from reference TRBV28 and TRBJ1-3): DVKVTQSSRYLVKRTGEKVFLECVQDMDHENMFWYRQDPGLGLRLIYFSYDVKMKEKGDIPEGYSVSREKKERFSLILESASTNQTSMYLCASRRGWTGNTIYFGEGSWLTVV.

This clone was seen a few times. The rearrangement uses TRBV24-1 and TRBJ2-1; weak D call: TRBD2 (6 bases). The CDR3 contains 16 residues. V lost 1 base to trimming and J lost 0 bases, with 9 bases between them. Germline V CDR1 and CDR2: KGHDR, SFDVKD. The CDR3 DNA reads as TGTGCCACCAGTGATTTAATAGCGGTCTCCTACAATGAGCAGTTCTTC. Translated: CATSDLIAVSYNEQFF.

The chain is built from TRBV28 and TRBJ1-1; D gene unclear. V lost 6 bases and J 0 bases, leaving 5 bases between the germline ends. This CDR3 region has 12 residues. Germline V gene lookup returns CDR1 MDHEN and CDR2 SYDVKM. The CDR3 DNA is TGTGCCAGCAGCCCCTTGAACACTGAAGCTTTCTTT. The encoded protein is CASSPLNTEAFF.

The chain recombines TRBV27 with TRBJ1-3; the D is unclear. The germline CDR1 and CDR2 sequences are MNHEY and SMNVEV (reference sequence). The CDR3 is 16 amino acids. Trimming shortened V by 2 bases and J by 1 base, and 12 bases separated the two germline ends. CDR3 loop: CASSLSYTGSGNTIYF. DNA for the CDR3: TGTGCCAGCAGTTTAAGCTATACGGGGTCTGGAAACACCATATATTTT.

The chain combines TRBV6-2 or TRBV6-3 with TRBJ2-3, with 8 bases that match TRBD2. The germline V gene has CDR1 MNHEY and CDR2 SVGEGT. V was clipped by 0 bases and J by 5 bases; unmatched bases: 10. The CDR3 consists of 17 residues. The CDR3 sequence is CASSYSSGSGRKDTQYF. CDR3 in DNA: TGTGCCAGCAGTTACTCCTCTGGAAGCGGGAGAAAAGATACGCAGTATTTT.

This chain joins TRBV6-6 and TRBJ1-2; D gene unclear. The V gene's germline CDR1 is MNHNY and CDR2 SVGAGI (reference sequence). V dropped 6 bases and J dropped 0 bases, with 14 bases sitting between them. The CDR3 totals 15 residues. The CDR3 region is CASSNVQDSNYGYTF. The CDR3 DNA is TGTGCCAGCAGCAACGTACAAGACTCTAACTATGGCTACACCTTC.